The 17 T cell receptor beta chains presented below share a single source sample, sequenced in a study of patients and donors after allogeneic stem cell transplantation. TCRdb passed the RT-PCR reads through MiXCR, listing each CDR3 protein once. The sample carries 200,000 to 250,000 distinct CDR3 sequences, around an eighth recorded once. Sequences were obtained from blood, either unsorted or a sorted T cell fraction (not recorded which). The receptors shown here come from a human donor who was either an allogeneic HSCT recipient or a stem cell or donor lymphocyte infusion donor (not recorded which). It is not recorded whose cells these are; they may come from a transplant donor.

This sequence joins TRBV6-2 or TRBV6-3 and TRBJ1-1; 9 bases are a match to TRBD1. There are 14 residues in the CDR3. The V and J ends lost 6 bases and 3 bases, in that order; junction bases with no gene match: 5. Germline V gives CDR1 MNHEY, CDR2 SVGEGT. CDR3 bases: TGTGCCAGCAGCTCGACAGGGGGTTACACTGAAGCTTTCTTT. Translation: CASSSTGGYTEAFF.

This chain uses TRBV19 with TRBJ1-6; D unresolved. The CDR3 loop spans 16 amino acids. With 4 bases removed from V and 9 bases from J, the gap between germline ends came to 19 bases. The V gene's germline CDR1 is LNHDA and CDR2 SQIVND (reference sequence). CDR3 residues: CASSSGPRRGGSPLHF. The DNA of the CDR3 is TGTGCCAGTAGTAGTGGCCCCCGGAGAGGCGGTTCACCCCTCCACTTT.

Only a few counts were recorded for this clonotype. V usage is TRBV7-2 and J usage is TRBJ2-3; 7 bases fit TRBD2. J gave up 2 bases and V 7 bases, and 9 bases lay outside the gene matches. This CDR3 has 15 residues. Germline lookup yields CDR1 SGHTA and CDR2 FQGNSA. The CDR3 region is CASTKSSGDTDTQYF. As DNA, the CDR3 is TGTGCCAGCACCAAAAGCAGCGGGGACACAGATACGCAGTATTTT.

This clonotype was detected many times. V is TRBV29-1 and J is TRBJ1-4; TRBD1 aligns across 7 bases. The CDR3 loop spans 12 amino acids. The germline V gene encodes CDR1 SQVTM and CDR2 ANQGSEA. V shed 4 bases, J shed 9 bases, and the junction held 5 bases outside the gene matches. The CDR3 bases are TGCAGCGTTGTGGTACAGGGGAAAAAACTGTTTTTT. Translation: CSVVVQGKKLFF.

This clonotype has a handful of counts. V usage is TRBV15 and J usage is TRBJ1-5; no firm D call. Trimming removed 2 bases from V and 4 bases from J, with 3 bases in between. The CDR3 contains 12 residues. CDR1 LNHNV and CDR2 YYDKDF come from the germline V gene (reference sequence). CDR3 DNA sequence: TGTGCCACCAGCAGATCTAATCAGCCCCAGCATTTT. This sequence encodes CATSRSNQPQHF.

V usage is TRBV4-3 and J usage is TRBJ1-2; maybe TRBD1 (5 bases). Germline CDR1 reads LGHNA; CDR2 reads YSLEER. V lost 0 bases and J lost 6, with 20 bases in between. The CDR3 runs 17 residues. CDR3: CASSQDRGGSQHNGYTF. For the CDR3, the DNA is TGCGCCAGCAGCCAAGATCGGGGGGGGTCCCAACACAATGGCTACACCTTC.

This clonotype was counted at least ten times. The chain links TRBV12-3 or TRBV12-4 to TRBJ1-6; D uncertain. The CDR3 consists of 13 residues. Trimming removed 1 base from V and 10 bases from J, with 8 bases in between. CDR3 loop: CASSLGESSPLHF. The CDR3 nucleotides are TGTGCCAGCAGTTTAGGGGAAAGCTCACCCCTCCACTTT.

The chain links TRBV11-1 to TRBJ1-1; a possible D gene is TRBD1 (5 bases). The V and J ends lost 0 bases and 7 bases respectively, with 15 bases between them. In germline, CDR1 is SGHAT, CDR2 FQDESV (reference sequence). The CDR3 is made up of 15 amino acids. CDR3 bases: TGTGCCAGCAGCTTAGCGGGGGATTTACATCATGAAGCTTTCTTT. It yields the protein CASSLAGDLHHEAFF.

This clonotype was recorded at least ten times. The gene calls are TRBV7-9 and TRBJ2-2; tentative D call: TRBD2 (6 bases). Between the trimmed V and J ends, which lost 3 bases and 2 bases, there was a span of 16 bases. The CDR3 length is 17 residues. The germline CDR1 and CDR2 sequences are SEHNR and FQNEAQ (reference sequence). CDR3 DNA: TGTGCCAGCAGCTTGGGGTCGGTAGCGGCCAACACCGGGGAGCTGTTTTTT. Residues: CASSLGSVAANTGELFF.

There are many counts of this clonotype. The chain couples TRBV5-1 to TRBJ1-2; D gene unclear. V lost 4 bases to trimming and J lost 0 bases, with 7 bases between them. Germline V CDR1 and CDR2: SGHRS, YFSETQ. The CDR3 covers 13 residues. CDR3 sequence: CASSVEANYGYTF. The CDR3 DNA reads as TGCGCCAGCAGCGTTGAAGCTAACTATGGCTACACCTTC.

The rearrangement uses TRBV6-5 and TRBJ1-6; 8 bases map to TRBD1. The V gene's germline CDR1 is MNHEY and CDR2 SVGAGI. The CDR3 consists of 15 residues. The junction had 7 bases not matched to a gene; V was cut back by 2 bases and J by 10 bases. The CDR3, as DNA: TGTGCCAGCAGTTACCGAGGACAGGGTGAATCACCCCTCCACTTT. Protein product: CASSYRGQGESPLHF.

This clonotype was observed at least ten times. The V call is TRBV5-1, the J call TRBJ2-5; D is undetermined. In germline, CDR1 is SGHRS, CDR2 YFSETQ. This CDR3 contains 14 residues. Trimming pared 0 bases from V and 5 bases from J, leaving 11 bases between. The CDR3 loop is CASSLATSVETQYF. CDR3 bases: TGCGCCAGCAGCTTGGCTACCTCTGTGGAGACCCAGTACTTC. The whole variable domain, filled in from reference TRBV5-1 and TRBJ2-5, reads KAGVTQTPRYLIKTRGQQVTLSCSPISGHRSVSWYQQTPGQGLQFLFEYFSETQRNKGNFPGRFSGRQFSNSRSEMNVSTLELGDSALYLCASSLATSVETQYFGPGTRLLVL.

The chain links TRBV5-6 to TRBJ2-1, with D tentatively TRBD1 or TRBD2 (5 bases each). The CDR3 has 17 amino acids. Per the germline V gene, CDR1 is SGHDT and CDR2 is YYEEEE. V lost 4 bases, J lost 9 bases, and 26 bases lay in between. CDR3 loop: CASSTLTRGALLSEQFF. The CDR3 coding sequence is TGTGCCAGCAGCACACTAACTAGGGGAGCCTTATTAAGTGAGCAGTTCTTC.

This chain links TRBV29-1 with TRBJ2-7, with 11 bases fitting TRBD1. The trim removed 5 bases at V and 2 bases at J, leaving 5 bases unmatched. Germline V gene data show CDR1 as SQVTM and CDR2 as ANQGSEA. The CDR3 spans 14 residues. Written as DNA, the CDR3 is TGCAGCGTTACCTCGGGACAGGGGGCCTACGAGCAGTACTTC. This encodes CSVTSGQGAYEQYF.

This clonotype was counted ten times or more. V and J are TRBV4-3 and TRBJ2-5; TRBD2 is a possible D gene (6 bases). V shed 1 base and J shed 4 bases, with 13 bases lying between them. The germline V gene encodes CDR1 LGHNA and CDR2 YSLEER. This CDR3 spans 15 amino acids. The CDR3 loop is CASSQGLDGGETQYF. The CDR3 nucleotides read TGCGCCAGCAGCCAAGGGCTAGACGGGGGAGAGACCCAGTACTTC.

The CDR3 reads CASSLTRAGQLNTEAFF. Here the CDR3 DNA reads TGTGCCAGCAGTTTAACAAGAGCGGGCCAGCTGAACACTGAAGCTTTCTTT. The gene calls are TRBV27 and TRBJ1-1; D call uncertain. The CDR3 consists of 17 residues. CDR1 and CDR2 (germline): MNHEY, SMNVEV (reference sequence). The V gene lost 2 bases and the J gene lost 0 bases, with 16 bases spanning the gap.

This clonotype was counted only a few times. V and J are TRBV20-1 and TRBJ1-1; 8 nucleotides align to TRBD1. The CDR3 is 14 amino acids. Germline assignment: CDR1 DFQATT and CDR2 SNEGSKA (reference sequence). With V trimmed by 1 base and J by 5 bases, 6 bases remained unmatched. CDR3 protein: CSARARTGRTEAFF. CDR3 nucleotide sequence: TGCAGTGCTAGAGCCCGGACAGGGCGGACTGAAGCTTTCTTT.